This T cell receptor (beta chain) was profiled in a study of glioma-infiltrating T cells. General observations from the study: Gliomas, especially low-grade, showed above-expected tissue-blood divergence; non-neoplastic patients showed below. Tissue and blood shared very few CDR3 sequences.

The iRepertoire nested amplicon-rescue multiplex PCR amplified TCR alpha and beta CDR3s from RNA. For one-step reverse transcription and amplification, about 90-450 ng of tissue mRNA or PBMC total RNA was used. TCRdb re-derived calls from the multiplex PCR reads in MiXCR, one entry per CDR3 protein. In the table there are around 99,000 distinct CDR3 sequences, less than 30% of which are singletons. The table lists this clonotype with a few counts. Its antigen is still unknown. An end of the junction does not agree with germline; a read error may underlie this. This CDR3 contains 11 residues. Germline V lookup: CDR1 SEHNR, CDR2 FQNEAQ (reference sequence).

The chain uses TRBV7-9 and TRBJ2-2, with D unresolved. The TCR was taken from a human donor with low-grade glioma or glioblastoma, undergoing nonglioma brain surgery, or in good health (not recorded which). Sequences were obtained from glioma tissue, nonneoplastic brain tissue, or PBMCs (not recorded which). CDR3 coding DNA: TGCGCCGGCCTTGGGGCCGGGGAGCTGTTTTTT. Translated: CAGLGAGELFF.